The 28 T cell receptor beta chains reported below all come from one sample, sequenced in a study of blood T cell repertoires in COVID-19 (dated by TCRdb to 2018 to 2021). Libraries were built with the immunoSEQ multiplex PCR assay. TCRdb holds this immuneACCESS table with in-frame rearrangements only. Some clones are missing; in checked studies, unresolved V genes explain under half, and the rest has no known cause. The sample contains 50,000 or so clones, around 90% of them found a single time. The top ten hold around an eighth of the sample. The specimen sequenced was peripheral blood. The receptor source for this set is a man in his sixties with active COVID-19.

This sequence joins TRBV6-6 and TRBJ1-2; TRBD1 matches at 8 bases. With 3 bases clipped from V and 8 bases from J, the junction kept 5 bases outside the gene matches. Germline assignment: CDR1 MNHNY and CDR2 SVGAGI (reference sequence). The CDR3 extends over 13 amino acids. CDR3 amino acids: CASSYRTGNGYTF. In DNA form, the CDR3 reads TGTGCCAGCAGTTATAGGACAGGGAACGGCTACACCTTC.

The chain joins TRBV19 to TRBJ1-4; 8 nucleotides line up with TRBD1. Germline assignment: CDR1 LNHDA and CDR2 SQIVND (reference sequence). There are 15 residues in the CDR3. V gave up 10 bases and J gave up 7 bases; unmatched junction bases: 14. Here the CDR3 reads CATQPSGTGSEKLFF. In DNA form, the CDR3 reads TGTGCCACACAACCCTCCGGGACAGGAAGTGAAAAACTGTTTTTT.

This chain links TRBV5-6 with TRBJ2-2, with TRBD1 matching 8 bases. Losses at the gene ends were 0 bases for V and 3 bases for J; bases not matched to a gene: 10. CDR3 length: 18 amino acids. The germline V gene has CDR1 SGHDT and CDR2 YYEEEE. CDR3 amino acids: CASSLATGGIIYTGELFF. The DNA of the CDR3 is TGTGCCAGCAGCTTGGCCACAGGGGGGATTATTTACACCGGGGAGCTGTTTTTT.

V usage is TRBV11-3 and J usage is TRBJ2-2, with a weak D call TRBD2 (7 bases). Germline-derived CDR1 and CDR2 are SGHNT and YENEEA. Trimming took off 5 bases at V and 3 bases at J, with 16 bases between the two ends. The CDR3 has 16 residues. The CDR3 DNA reads as TGTGCCAGCAGCCCGGGGGGCGGGCCGGACACCGGGGAGCTGTTTTTT. It yields the protein CASSPGGGPDTGELFF. Based on the CDR3 plus reference TRBV11-3 and TRBJ2-2, the full variable domain is EAGVVQSPRYKIIEKKQPVAFWCNPISGHNTLYWYLQNLGQGPELLIRYENEEAVDDSQLPKDRFSAERLKGVDSTLKIQPAELGDSAVYLCASSPGGGPDTGELFFGEGSRLTVL.

In the case of this clone: The junction departs from germline at one end; a sequencing error may be responsible. The rearrangement uses TRBV7-7 and TRBJ2-7, with D possibly being TRBD1 (6 bases). CDR3 length: 17 residues. Germline V gene lookup returns CDR1 SSHAT and CDR2 FNYEAQ (reference sequence). The CDR3 nucleotides read TGTGCTAGCAGCCGACCGACGGACAGATCCGCAAACTACGAGCAGTACTTC. Its protein product is CASSRPTDRSANYEQYF.

CDR3 sequence (DNA): TGTGCCAGTAGTCTAAGACAGGGGGAAGCTTTCTTT. Its translation: CASSLRQGEAFF. This sequence joins TRBV19 and TRBJ1-1; TRBD1 matches 8 bases. Germline lookup yields CDR1 LNHDA and CDR2 SQIVND (reference sequence). The CDR3 runs to 12 residues. Germline trimming cut 5 bases from V and 8 bases from J; bases unmatched to any gene: 4.

This chain connects TRBV19 to TRBJ2-7; D might be TRBD2 (7 bases). Deletions cut 6 bases from V and 2 bases from J, with 29 bases between. Germline loops: CDR1 LNHDA, CDR2 SQIVND (reference sequence). CDR3 length: 19 residues. DNA of the CDR3: TGTGCCAGTAGCGATCAACGTAAGTTGGACGGGGGGCCCCCCTACGAGCAGTACTTC. Residues: CASSDQRKLDGGPPYEQYF.

The chain carries TRBV7-9 and TRBJ2-3; 7 bases line up with TRBD2. This CDR3 has 13 amino acids. J lost 4 bases, V lost 2 bases, and 0 bases had no gene match. Germline CDR1 reads SEHNR; CDR2 reads FQNEAQ (reference sequence). Here the CDR3 DNA reads TGTGCCAGCAGCTTACGGGGGGCAGATACGCAGTATTTT. Its translation: CASSLRGADTQYF.

In DNA form, the CDR3 reads TGTGCCAGCAGTAGTGTAGGGGGTACCGGGGAGCTGTTTTTT. The encoded protein is CASSSVGGTGELFF. The chain uses TRBV28 and TRBJ2-2; D possibly corresponds to TRBD1 (6 bases). V shed 5 bases and J shed 5 bases, with 12 bases lying between them. CDR1 MDHEN and CDR2 SYDVKM come from the germline V gene. CDR3 length: 14 residues.

The chain uses TRBV10-3 and TRBJ1-6; D may be TRBD1 (6 bases). CDR1 is ENHRY, CDR2 SYGVKD, per germline. The length of the CDR3 is 18 residues. V was pared by 5 bases and J by 0 bases, with 17 bases between. CDR3 sequence reads: CAISPRLTGSSYNSPLHF. DNA for the CDR3: TGTGCCATCAGTCCAAGACTTACAGGGAGCTCCTATAATTCACCCCTCCACTTT.

J is TRBJ1-4 and V is TRBV6-2 or TRBV6-3, with D possibly matching TRBD1 (6 bases). Germline-derived CDR1 and CDR2 are MNHEY and SVGEGT. V was clipped by 5 bases and J by 5 bases, with 18 bases between them. CDR3 size: 16 residues. CDR3 coding DNA: TGTGCCAGCAGTCGCATCCCGGGACACAGAAATGAAAAACTGTTTTTT. Translated: CASSRIPGHRNEKLFF.

The genes are TRBV5-6 and TRBJ2-5; tentatively, D is TRBD2 (5 bases). CDR1 is SGHDT and CDR2 is YYEEEE in the germline V gene. V was shortened by 7 bases and J by 4 bases, with 11 bases between the two germline ends. This CDR3 comprises 12 residues. CDR3 nucleotides: TGTGCCAGCCGCCTAGCTGGAGAGACCCAGTACTTC. It encodes CASRLAGETQYF.

The chain couples TRBV5-6 to TRBJ2-1, with D possibly being TRBD1 (6 bases). The V end was cut by 4 bases, the J end by 3 bases, with 14 bases between. The CDR3 runs to 15 residues. From germline, CDR1 is SGHDT and CDR2 YYEEEE. The CDR3 bases are TGTGCCAGCAGCACCAGGGGCTTCGGCTACAATGAGCAGTTCTTC. Translated: CASSTRGFGYNEQFF.

The chain links TRBV30 to TRBJ2-1; 9 bases line up with TRBD1. The germline V gene has CDR1 GTSNPN and CDR2 SVGIG (reference sequence). The J segment lost 5 bases and the V segment lost 0 bases, leaving 5 bases of the junction unmatched. The CDR3 is 15 residues long. The CDR3 DNA reads as TGTGCCTGGAGTGTAGGGACAGGGAGGCACAATGAGCAGTTCTTC. As protein: CAWSVGTGRHNEQFF.

In its sample, this clone was seen once. This chain joins TRBV3-1 (or the pseudogene TRBV3-2) and TRBJ1-3, with TRBD1 as a possible D gene (5 bases). This CDR3 has 14 residues. Germline CDR1 and CDR2: LGHDT and YNNKEL (reference sequence). V lost 5 bases, J lost 1 base, and 9 bases lay in between. CDR3 nucleotides: TGTGCCAGCAGCGCTCAGGGATCTGGAAACACCATATATTTT. Translating gives CASSAQGSGNTIYF.

J is TRBJ1-1 and V is TRBV29-1; D may be TRBD1 (5 bases). The CDR3 consists of 14 residues. The V gene lost 3 bases and the J gene lost 7 bases, with 18 bases spanning the gap. Germline CDR1 reads SQVTM; CDR2 reads ANQGSEA. The CDR3 loop reads CSVDSSGAGNEAFF. The CDR3 DNA sequence: TGCAGCGTTGATTCCAGCGGGGCGGGGAATGAAGCTTTCTTT.

V gene TRBV5-6 combines with J gene TRBJ1-2; TRBD1 agrees at 10 bases. From germline, CDR1 is SGHDT and CDR2 YYEEEE. The junction had 4 bases not matched to a gene; V was cut back by 4 bases and J by 1 base. The CDR3 totals 15 residues. CDR3 DNA sequence: TGTGCCAGCAGCGGGGACAGGGGTCGTAACTATGGCTACACCTTC. Its translation is CASSGDRGRNYGYTF.

In DNA form, the CDR3 reads TGTGCCAGCAGCTTTTCGGCGGGAACCGCTGAAGCTTTCTTT. Its protein product is CASSFSAGTAEAFF. The chain employs TRBV7-8 and TRBJ1-1; D ambiguous. Germline V gene lookup returns CDR1 SGHVS and CDR2 FQNEAQ. Trimming cost V 3 bases and J 6 bases, with 14 bases left between them. The length of the CDR3 is 14 residues.

The chain couples TRBV9 to TRBJ2-7, with D possibly being TRBD1 (5 bases). Per the germline V gene, CDR1 is SGDLS and CDR2 is YYNGEE. V lost 2 bases and J 6 bases, leaving 15 bases between the germline ends. This CDR3 contains 14 residues. The CDR3 coding sequence is TGTGCCAGCAGCGTTGGACACGGTTCCGTCGAGCAGTACTTC. It yields the protein CASSVGHGSVEQYF.

The chain links TRBV11-1 to TRBJ2-5; D may be TRBD2 (5 bases). V was cut by 0 bases and J by 7 bases, with 9 bases left in between. The CDR3 is 13 residues long. CDR1 and CDR2 (germline): SGHAT, FQDESV (reference sequence). The CDR3 DNA reads TGTGCCAGCAGCTTAGCGGGCGCGGGGACCCAGTACTTC. Protein sequence: CASSLAGAGTQYF.

J is TRBJ1-2 and V is TRBV29-1; 8 positions agree with TRBD1. This CDR3 spans 13 amino acids. Looked up from germline, CDR1 is SQVTM and CDR2 is ANQGSEA. V trimming: 3 bases; J trimming: 3 bases; junction bases outside the gene matches: 3. This CDR3 reads CSVETGDDYGYTF. The CDR3 coding sequence is TGCAGCGTTGAGACAGGGGACGACTATGGCTACACCTTC.

The chain couples TRBV18 to TRBJ1-1; 8 nucleotides agree with TRBD1. From germline, CDR1 is KGHSH and CDR2 LQKENI. V shed 2 bases and J 3 bases; nucleotides not matched to a gene: 5. This CDR3 contains 15 residues. The CDR3 DNA reads as TGTGCCAGCTCACCAGGGACAGGCTGGGACACTGAAGCTTTCTTT. Amino acids: CASSPGTGWDTEAFF. Based on the CDR3 plus reference TRBV18 and TRBJ1-1, the full variable domain is NAGVMQNPRHLVRRRGQEARLRCSPMKGHSHVYWYRQLPEEGLKFMVYLQKENIIDESGMPKERFSAEFPKEGPSILRIQQVVRGDSAAYFCASSPGTGWDTEAFFGQGTRLTVV.

V gene TRBV12-3 or TRBV12-4 combines with J gene TRBJ2-1; D gene uncertain. Trimming shortened V by 4 bases and J by 10 bases, and 11 bases separated the two germline ends. This CDR3 has 12 amino acids. The CDR3: CASSSGRREQFF. The CDR3 DNA reads as TGTGCCAGCAGTTCCGGTCGTCGAGAGCAGTTCTTC.

The gene calls are TRBV5-5 and TRBJ2-2; D may be TRBD2 (6 bases). Germline CDR1 is SGHKS and CDR2 is YYEKEE (reference sequence). Trimming left V 0 bases short and J 6 bases short, with 15 bases between. CDR3 length: 16 residues. The CDR3 region is CASSLGATSLPGELFF. The CDR3 DNA follows: TGTGCCAGCAGCTTGGGGGCAACTAGCCTCCCCGGGGAGCTGTTTTTT.

The chain employs TRBV19 and TRBJ2-2; 12 bases are shared with TRBD2. The CDR3 runs 20 residues. Per germline, CDR1 LNHDA and CDR2 SQIVND (reference sequence). Trimming removed 6 bases from V and 3 bases from J; junction bases left unmatched: 17. CDR3 residues: CASRDRTSGKGPLHTGELFF. The CDR3 DNA is TGTGCCAGTAGGGACCGGACTAGCGGGAAGGGGCCCTTGCACACCGGGGAGCTGTTTTTT.

The chain couples TRBV4-3 to TRBJ1-2, with 8 bases matching TRBD1. The CDR3 contains 15 residues. Germline V gene data show CDR1 as LGHNA and CDR2 as YSLEER. J gave up 7 bases and V 5 bases, and 12 bases lay outside the gene matches. The DNA for the CDR3 is TGCGCCAGCAGCGTCCTCGGGCAGGGGGCGCTTGGCTACACCTTC. Translation: CASSVLGQGALGYTF.

The chain links TRBV6-5 to TRBJ1-1, with D possibly being TRBD1 (5 bases). V lost 3 bases and J lost 10, with 15 bases in between. Germline assignment: CDR1 MNHEY and CDR2 SVGAGI. This CDR3 region has 13 residues. Here the CDR3 DNA reads TGTGCCAGCAGTTATCAGGGCACCCAGGGAGCTTTCTTT. Protein: CASSYQGTQGAFF.

The gene calls are TRBV28 and TRBJ1-1; 9 nucleotides agree with TRBD1. Germline CDR1 is MDHEN and CDR2 is SYDVKM. Germline trimming cut 1 base from V and 6 bases from J; bases unmatched to any gene: 6. The CDR3 length is 15 residues. The CDR3 here is CASSLSDRGRAEAFF. As DNA, the CDR3 is TGTGCCAGCAGTTTATCGGACAGGGGTAGGGCTGAAGCTTTCTTT.